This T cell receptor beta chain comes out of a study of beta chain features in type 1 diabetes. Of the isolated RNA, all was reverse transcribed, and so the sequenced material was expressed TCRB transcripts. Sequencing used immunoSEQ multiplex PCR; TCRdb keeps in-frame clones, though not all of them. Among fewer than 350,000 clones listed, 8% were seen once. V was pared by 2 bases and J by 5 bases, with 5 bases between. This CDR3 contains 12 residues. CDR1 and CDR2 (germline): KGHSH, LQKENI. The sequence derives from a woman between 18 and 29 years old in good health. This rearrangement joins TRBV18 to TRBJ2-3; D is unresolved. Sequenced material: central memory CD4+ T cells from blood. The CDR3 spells CASSPDGDTQYF. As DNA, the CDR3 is TGTGCCAGCTCACCAGACGGAGATACGCAGTATTTT.